One and the same sample provided the 16 T cell receptor beta chains below, sequenced in a study of T cell changes during pregnancy in multiple sclerosis. Clones were read by immunoSEQ multiplex PCR, and TCRdb kept only the in-frame ones, dropping some. The sample yields 30,000 to 40,000 clones, nearly 90% seen once. This sample comprised CD4+ T cells from peripheral blood mononuclear cells, obtained in the second trimester of pregnancy. The receptors stem from a female donor with multiple sclerosis, enrolled in a pregnancy study.

The chain recombines TRBV25-1 with TRBJ2-3; 11 nucleotides align to TRBD2. The V gene's germline CDR1 is MGHDK and CDR2 SYGVNS. The CDR3 spans 15 residues. V shed 5 bases and J 0 bases; nucleotides not matched to a gene: 1. CDR3 in amino acids: CASSLAGGSTDTQYF. DNA of the CDR3: TGTGCCAGCAGTTTAGCGGGGGGGAGCACAGATACGCAGTATTTT.

The gene calls are TRBV28 and TRBJ2-3; possible D gene TRBD2, 6 bases. The CDR3 consists of 13 residues. V shed 7 bases and J shed 1 base, with 9 bases lying between them. Germline CDR1 MDHEN, CDR2 SYDVKM. CDR3 DNA sequence: TGTGCCAGCACGGGAGACGGCACAGATACGCAGTATTTT. Encoded protein: CASTGDGTDTQYF.

This chain connects TRBV11-3 to TRBJ1-1, with no clear D. The germline V gene has CDR1 SGHNT and CDR2 YENEEA. V was clipped by 3 bases and J by 2 bases, with 7 bases between them. The CDR3 sequence is 13 residues long. In nucleotides, the CDR3 is TGTGCCAGCAGCTTTTACAGCAACACTGAAGCTTTCTTT. It translates to CASSFYSNTEAFF.

The chain joins TRBV11-2 to TRBJ2-7, with TRBD2 matching over 15 bases. Germline-derived CDR1 and CDR2 are SGHAT and FQNNGV. V shed 5 bases and J 3 bases; nucleotides not matched to a gene: 5. CDR3 length equals 16 residues. In DNA, the CDR3 is TGTGCCAGCAGCCCGGGACTAGCGGGAGGCCGCTACGAGCAGTACTTC. It specifies CASSPGLAGGRYEQYF.

The rearrangement uses TRBV18 and TRBJ2-1; maybe TRBD1 (6 bases). V shed 2 bases and J shed 3 bases, with 14 bases lying between them. Germline V CDR1 and CDR2: KGHSH, LQKENI. The CDR3 is 16 amino acids. Here the CDR3 DNA reads TGTGCCAGCTCACCATTCGCCCAAGGGGGCTACAATGAGCAGTTCTTC. Its translation is CASSPFAQGGYNEQFF.

The gene calls are TRBV11-1 and TRBJ2-5; D possibly corresponds to TRBD2 (6 bases). Trimming pared 4 bases from V and 5 bases from J, leaving 17 bases between. Germline loops: CDR1 SGHAT, CDR2 FQDESV (reference sequence). This CDR3 is 15 amino acids long. CDR3 DNA: TGTGCCAGCAGCTGGAGGGCTTCAGTCGGGGAGACCCAGTACTTC. Amino acid sequence: CASSWRASVGETQYF.

The table lists this clone with a few counts. V usage is TRBV29-1 and J usage is TRBJ2-3, with TRBD2 identical over 7 bases. CDR1 is SQVTM and CDR2 is ANQGSEA in the germline V gene. V lost 2 bases and J lost 4; bases outside the gene matches: 15. The CDR3 is made up of 17 amino acids. CDR3: CSVERRGLRLAADTQYF. The CDR3 nucleotides read TGCAGCGTTGAAAGGAGGGGACTACGCTTAGCGGCAGATACGCAGTATTTT.

This clone was counted a single time. J is TRBJ2-5 and V is TRBV6-6, with 8 bases identical to TRBD2. CDR1 is MNHNY, CDR2 SVGAGI, per germline (reference sequence). The CDR3 contains 15 residues. After removal of 7 bases from V and 4 bases from J, the junction contained 11 bases not matched to a gene. The CDR3 sequence is CASTPLREGRETQYF. In nucleotides, the CDR3 is TGTGCCAGCACTCCTCTACGGGAGGGCCGAGAGACCCAGTACTTC.

The chain recombines TRBV28 with TRBJ2-1; the D gene is possibly TRBD2 (5 bases). Germline CDR1 reads MDHEN; CDR2 reads SYDVKM. CDR3 length: 15 residues. Between the trimmed V and J ends, which lost 6 bases and 2 bases, there was a span of 14 bases. The CDR3 sequence: CASRPGGPTYNEQFF. The DNA for the CDR3 is TGTGCCAGCAGGCCCGGCGGGCCCACCTACAATGAGCAGTTCTTC.

This rearrangement joins TRBV6-5 to TRBJ1-4; possibly TRBD1 for D (5 bases). Trimming left V 2 bases short and J 7 bases short, with 11 bases between. CDR1 and CDR2 (germline): MNHEY, SVGAGI. CDR3 length: 14 residues. CDR3 sequence reads: CASSYRGVGEKLFF. In DNA form, the CDR3 reads TGTGCCAGCAGTTACAGGGGCGTCGGTGAAAAACTGTTTTTT.

This clone was seen just once. This chain links TRBV18 with TRBJ2-7; D may be TRBD2 (5 bases). V lost 2 bases to trimming and J lost 2 bases, with 13 bases between them. This CDR3 comprises 15 residues. CDR1 and CDR2 (germline): KGHSH, LQKENI. The CDR3 DNA follows: TGTGCCAGCTCACCAACGAGGGAACCCACCTACGAGCAGTACTTC. It encodes CASSPTREPTYEQYF.

The genes are TRBV15 and TRBJ2-1; the match to TRBD2 covers 11 bases. The CDR3 is made up of 15 amino acids. Losses at the gene ends were 4 bases for V and 8 bases for J; bases not matched to a gene: 7. The germline V gene encodes CDR1 LNHNV and CDR2 YYDKDF (reference sequence). The CDR3 here is CATSNGTSGRDEQFF. The CDR3 nucleotides are TGTGCCACCAGCAATGGGACTAGCGGTCGAGATGAGCAGTTCTTC.

The chain is built from TRBV7-9 and TRBJ2-1, with no clear D. Germline CDR1 reads SEHNR; CDR2 reads FQNEAQ (reference sequence). The CDR3 is made up of 12 amino acids. Trimming took off 4 bases at V and 4 bases at J, with 5 bases between the two ends. This CDR3 is CASSSEYNEQFF. The CDR3 DNA reads as TGTGCCAGCAGCTCAGAATACAATGAGCAGTTCTTC.

This clone came up once. The chain links TRBV7-2 to TRBJ2-7; 10 bases align to TRBD1. V lost 3 bases to trimming and J lost 7 bases; unmatched junction nucleotides: 18. Germline V gives CDR1 SGHTA, CDR2 FQGNSA. The CDR3 runs to 18 residues. CDR3 amino acids: CASSLISGTGVGGSEQYF. Here the CDR3 DNA reads TGTGCCAGCAGCTTGATATCCGGGACAGGGGTTGGTGGGAGTGAGCAGTACTTC.

The sample holds one count of this clone. The V and J genes are TRBV28 and TRBJ1-4, with 7 bases aligning to TRBD1. V lost 2 bases, J lost 2 bases, and 8 bases stayed unmatched. Germline CDR1 reads MDHEN; CDR2 reads SYDVKM. The CDR3 has 17 amino acids. CDR3 in amino acids: CASSLLQGIGTNEKLFF. As DNA, the CDR3 is TGTGCCAGCAGTTTACTACAGGGGATTGGGACTAATGAAAAACTGTTTTTT.

V and J are TRBV5-1 and TRBJ2-1; perhaps TRBD1 as D (5 bases). V lost 4 bases and J lost 9, with 11 bases in between. Per germline, CDR1 SGHRS and CDR2 YFSETQ. This CDR3 is 12 amino acids long. CDR3 nucleotides: TGCGCCAGCAGCCGATGGGGCAGTGAGCAGTTCTTC. Amino acid sequence: CASSRWGSEQFF. The whole variable domain, filled in from reference TRBV5-1 and TRBJ2-1, reads KAGVTQTPRYLIKTRGQQVTLSCSPISGHRSVSWYQQTPGQGLQFLFEYFSETQRNKGNFPGRFSGRQFSNSRSEMNVSTLELGDSALYLCASSRWGSEQFFGPGTRLTVL.